This T cell receptor (beta chain) is from a study of blood T cells in healthy people across ages. For the study at large: Every two T cells gave about one barcoded beta molecule via template switching. Regarding the study as a whole: Older age coincided with a roughly linear decline in TCR beta diversity per million T cells.

Turning to this clonotype: The antigen remains undetermined.

Primers used in a second PCR of roughly 7 to 11 cycles were a sample-barcoded 5' primer and a J-beta primer mix. Every sample gave at least 2.5 million paired-end reads containing CDR3. TCRdb reprocessed the 5' RACE reads via MiXCR and lists one record per CDR3 protein. The data hold more than 650,000 distinct CDR3 sequences, with roughly 50% observed a single time. Per-sample PBMC isolation yielded at least 6.5 million cells. Sequenced input: blood. This receptor was obtained from a man older than 75 in good health.

CDR3 region: CASSLEGTIGSETQYF. CDR3 DNA: TGTGCCAGCAGCTTAGAGGGGACTATCGGTTCTGAGACCCAGTACTTC. The chain carries TRBV11-2 and TRBJ2-5, with 7 nucleotides matching TRBD2. CDR3 length: 16 amino acids. After removal of 0 bases from V and 5 bases from J, the junction contained 9 bases not matched to a gene. Germline CDR1 and CDR2: SGHAT and FQNNGV.